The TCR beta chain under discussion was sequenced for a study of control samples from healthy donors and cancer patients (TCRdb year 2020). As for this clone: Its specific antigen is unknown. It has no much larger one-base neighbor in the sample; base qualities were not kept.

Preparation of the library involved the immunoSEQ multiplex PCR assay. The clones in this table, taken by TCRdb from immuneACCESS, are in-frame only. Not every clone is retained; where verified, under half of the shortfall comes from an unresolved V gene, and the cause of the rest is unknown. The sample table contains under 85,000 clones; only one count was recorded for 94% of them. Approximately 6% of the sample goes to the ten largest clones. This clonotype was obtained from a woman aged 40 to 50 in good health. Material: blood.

The base sequence is TGTGCCAGCGCCCTCACTAGCGGGGTTATCAATGAGCAGTTCTTC. Translation gives CASALTSGVINEQFF. The chain is assembled from TRBV25-1 and TRBJ2-1; the junction holds 10 bases that match TRBD2. At the junction V is shortened by 8 bases and J by 6 bases; bases outside the gene matches: 10. The germline V gene sets CDR1 to MGHDK and CDR2 to SYGVNS. Including cysteine and phenylalanine, the CDR3 has 15 amino acids. The DNA shown is the 45-base CDR3, in frame from base 1.